Sequencing of this T cell receptor beta chain was carried out in a study of T-cell reconstitution after alpha-beta-depleted transplantation in children. With 5 bases removed from V and 4 bases from J, the gap between germline ends came to 14 bases. CDR3 size: 15 residues. Per the germline V gene, CDR1 is MNHEY and CDR2 is SMNVEV (reference sequence). Preparation of the TCRbeta library was carried out with unique molecular identifiers. TCRdb re-called the PCR reads with MiXCR, one entry per CDR3 protein. The sample holds some 500,000 distinct CDR3 sequences, over 25% seen once. The chain couples TRBV27 to TRBJ2-2; D might be TRBD1 (5 bases). This TCR derives from a human donor who donated a stem cell graft to a child with aplastic anemia. The sequencing used PBMCs from the stem cell graft donor, collected from the stem cell graft. The CDR3 spells CASSLSGYRTGELFF. The CDR3 DNA is TGTGCCAGCAGTCTGTCAGGGTATCGCACCGGGGAGCTGTTTTTT.